This T cell receptor (beta chain) stems from a study of blood T cell repertoires in COVID-19. The data were produced by immunoSEQ multiplex PCR, yet TCRdb's version contains in-frame clones alone and is incomplete. The repertoire holds 150,000 to 180,000 clones, with roughly 88% as singletons. The V end was cut by 3 bases, the J end by 5 bases, with 17 bases between. This CDR3 has 15 amino acids. Germline CDR1 and CDR2: KGHSH and LQKENI. The J gene is TRBJ2-7, the V gene TRBV18, with D tentatively TRBD2 (5 bases). The material sequenced was peripheral blood. This sequence originates from a man between 60 and 70 years old with COVID-19, enrolled during active disease. The CDR3 nucleotides are TGTGCCAGCTCACCCCAACCGGACTGGCCGGACGAGCAGTACTTC. Its protein is CASSPQPDWPDEQYF.